One sample yielded the 8 T cell receptor beta chains listed below, sequenced in a study of OX40 agonist ivuxolimab in advanced cancers. The repertoire was sequenced with immunoSEQ multiplex PCR; TCRdb's copy has only in-frame clones and lacks some. The sample gives about 66,000 clones, about 86% of which show up once; almost 4% is in the top ten. The material sequenced was CD4+ or CD8+ T cells sorted from blood, taken in a trial of the OX40 agonist ivuxolimab. The receptors shown here come from an adult with an advanced solid tumor such as melanoma, head and neck, liver or kidney cancer.

This chain uses TRBV6-1 with TRBJ1-1; weak D call: TRBD1 (5 bases). Germline lookup yields CDR1 MNHNS and CDR2 SASEGT. Trimming shortened V by 4 bases and J by 6 bases, and 9 bases separated the two germline ends. CDR3 size: 12 residues. The CDR3 loop reads CASSGGVPEAFF. The CDR3 bases are TGTGCCAGCAGTGGGGGGGTGCCTGAAGCTTTCTTT.

The chain has TRBV7-8 and TRBJ1-5; tentative D call: TRBD1 (6 bases). This CDR3 has 14 amino acids. V was trimmed by 3 bases and J by 4 bases, leaving 10 bases between them. Germline V gives CDR1 SGHVS, CDR2 FQNEAQ. CDR3 coding DNA: TGTGCCAGCAGCTTTCAGGGGATTAATCAGCCCCAGCATTTT. Residues: CASSFQGINQPQHF.

The J gene is TRBJ2-3, the V gene TRBV15; D might be TRBD1 (5 bases). Germline CDR1 is LNHNV and CDR2 is YYDKDF (reference sequence). This CDR3 comprises 13 residues. Deletions cut 0 bases from V and 10 bases from J, with 11 bases between. The CDR3 loop reads CATSRDRGRAQYF. As DNA, the CDR3 is TGTGCCACCAGCAGAGATAGGGGAAGGGCGCAGTATTTT.

The V gene is TRBV6-1, the J gene TRBJ2-5; tentative D call: TRBD2 (5 bases). The CDR3 has 15 residues. V lost 5 bases and J lost 2, with 15 bases in between. The germline CDR1 and CDR2 sequences are MNHNS and SASEGT. CDR3 sequence (DNA): TGTGCCAGCAGTCGGTCGGGGAGCGGTCAAGAGACCCAGTACTTC. Amino acids: CASSRSGSGQETQYF.

This chain joins TRBV7-9 and TRBJ1-6; weak D call: TRBD1 (5 bases). V was shortened by 2 bases and J by 5 bases, with 7 bases between the two germline ends. Germline V gene lookup returns CDR1 SEHNR and CDR2 FQNEAQ (reference sequence). The CDR3 consists of 14 residues. This CDR3 reads CASSLMTDNSPLHF. The CDR3 DNA follows: TGTGCCAGCAGCTTAATGACAGATAATTCACCCCTCCACTTT.

The gene calls are TRBV6-1 and TRBJ2-3; possibly TRBD2 for D (5 bases). V lost 4 bases, J lost 2 bases, and 10 bases lay in between. The length of the CDR3 is 14 residues. Germline CDR1 and CDR2: MNHNS and SASEGT. The CDR3 protein is CASSGLKNTDTQYF. In DNA, the CDR3 is TGTGCCAGCAGTGGACTAAAAAACACAGATACGCAGTATTTT.

The genes are TRBV2 and TRBJ1-3, with 7 bases fitting TRBD1. The CDR3 extends over 15 amino acids. The J segment lost 0 bases and the V segment lost 4 bases, leaving 3 bases of the junction unmatched. Looked up from germline, CDR1 is SNHLY and CDR2 is FYNNEI. The CDR3, as DNA: TGTGCCAGCAGTGTCGAGGGGGCCTCTGGAAACACCATATATTTT. Translating gives CASSVEGASGNTIYF.

The chain has TRBV4-3 and TRBJ1-4; D not resolved. The CDR3 consists of 15 residues. Trimming took off 4 bases at V and 2 bases at J, with 11 bases between the two ends. Germline V gene sequence: CDR1 LGHNA, CDR2 YSLEER. DNA of the CDR3: TGCGCCAGCAGCCCCTGGACCAAGACTAATGAAAAACTGTTTTTT. Amino acids: CASSPWTKTNEKLFF.